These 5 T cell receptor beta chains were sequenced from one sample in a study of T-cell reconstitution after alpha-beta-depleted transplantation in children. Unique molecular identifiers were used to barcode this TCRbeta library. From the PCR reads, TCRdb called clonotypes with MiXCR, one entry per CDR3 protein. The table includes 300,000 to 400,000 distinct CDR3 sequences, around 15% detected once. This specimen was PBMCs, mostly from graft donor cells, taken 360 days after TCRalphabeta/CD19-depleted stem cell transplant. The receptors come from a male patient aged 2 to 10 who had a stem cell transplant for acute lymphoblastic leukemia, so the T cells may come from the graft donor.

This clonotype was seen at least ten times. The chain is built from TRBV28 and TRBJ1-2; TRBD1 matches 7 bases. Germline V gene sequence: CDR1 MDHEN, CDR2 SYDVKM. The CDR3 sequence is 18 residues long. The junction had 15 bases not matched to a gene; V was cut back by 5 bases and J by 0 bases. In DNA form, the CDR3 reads TGTGCCAGCAGTCCCTTGAGCTGGACAGGACGGGCTAACTATGGCTACACCTTC. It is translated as CASSPLSWTGRANYGYTF.

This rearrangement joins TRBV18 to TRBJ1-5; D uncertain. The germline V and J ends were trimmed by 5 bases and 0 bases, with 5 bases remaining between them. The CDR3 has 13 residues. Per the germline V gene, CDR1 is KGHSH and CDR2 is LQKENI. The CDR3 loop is CASSGDSNQPQHF. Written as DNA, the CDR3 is TGTGCCAGCTCAGGAGATAGCAATCAGCCCCAGCATTTT.

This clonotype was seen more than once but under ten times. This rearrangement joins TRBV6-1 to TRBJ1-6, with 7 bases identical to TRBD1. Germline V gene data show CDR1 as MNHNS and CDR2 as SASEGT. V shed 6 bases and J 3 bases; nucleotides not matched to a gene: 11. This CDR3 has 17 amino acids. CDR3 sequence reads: CASSPRTGQVYNSPLHF. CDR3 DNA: TGTGCCAGCAGCCCTAGGACAGGACAAGTCTATAATTCACCCCTCCACTTT.

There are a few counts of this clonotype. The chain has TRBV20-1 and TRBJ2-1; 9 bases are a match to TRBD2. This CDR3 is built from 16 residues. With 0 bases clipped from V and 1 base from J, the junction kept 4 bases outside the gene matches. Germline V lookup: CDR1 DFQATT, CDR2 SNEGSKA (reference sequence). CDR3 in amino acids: CSARDLREGSYNEQFF. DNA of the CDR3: TGCAGTGCTAGAGATCTGCGGGAGGGTTCCTACAATGAGCAGTTCTTC.

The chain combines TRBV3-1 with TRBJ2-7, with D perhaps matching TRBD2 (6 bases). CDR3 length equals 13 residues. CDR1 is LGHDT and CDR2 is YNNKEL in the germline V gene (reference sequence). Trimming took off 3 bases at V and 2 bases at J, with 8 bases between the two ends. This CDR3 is CASSQRDAYEQYF. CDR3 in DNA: TGTGCCAGCAGCCAGCGGGATGCCTACGAGCAGTACTTC.